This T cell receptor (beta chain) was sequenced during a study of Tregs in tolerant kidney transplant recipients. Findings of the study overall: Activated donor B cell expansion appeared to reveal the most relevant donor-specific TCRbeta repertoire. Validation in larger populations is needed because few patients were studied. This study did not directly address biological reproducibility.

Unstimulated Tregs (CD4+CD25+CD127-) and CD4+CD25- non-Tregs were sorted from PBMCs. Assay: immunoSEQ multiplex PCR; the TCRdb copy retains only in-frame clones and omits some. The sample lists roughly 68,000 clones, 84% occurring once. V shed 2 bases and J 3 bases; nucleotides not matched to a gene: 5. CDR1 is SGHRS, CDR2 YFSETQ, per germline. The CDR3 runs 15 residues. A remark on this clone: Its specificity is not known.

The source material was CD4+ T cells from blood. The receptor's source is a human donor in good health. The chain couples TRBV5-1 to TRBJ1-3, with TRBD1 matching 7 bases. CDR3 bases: TGCGCCAGCAGCTTTTGGGCAGGGGGTGGAAACACCATATATTTT. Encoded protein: CASSFWAGGGNTIYF.